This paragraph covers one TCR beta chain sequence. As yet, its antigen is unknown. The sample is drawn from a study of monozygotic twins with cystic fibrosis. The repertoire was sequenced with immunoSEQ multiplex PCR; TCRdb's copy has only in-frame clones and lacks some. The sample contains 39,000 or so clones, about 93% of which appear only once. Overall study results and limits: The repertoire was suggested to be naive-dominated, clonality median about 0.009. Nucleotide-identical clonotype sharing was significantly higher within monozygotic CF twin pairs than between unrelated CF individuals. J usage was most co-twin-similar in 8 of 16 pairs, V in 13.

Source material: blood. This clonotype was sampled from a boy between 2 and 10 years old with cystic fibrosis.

DNA of the CDR3: TGTGCCAGCAGCAAAACGGACAGCCGTCCAGAGACCGGGGAGCTGTTTTTT. This codes for CASSKTDSRPETGELFF. The chain is built from TRBV21-1 and TRBJ2-2; TRBD1, the D gene given by the table, was not confirmed from the DNA. TRBV21-1 corresponds to a pseudogene. This CDR3 comprises 17 residues.